The next 13 T cell receptor beta chains were all read from a single sample in a study of shared clonotypes between healthy human individuals. Profiled with immunoSEQ multiplex PCR; TCRdb holds only in-frame clones, not every one. The sample holds 2,500,000 or so clones; roughly 93% are singletons and the top ten take 0.36%. What was sequenced was naive CD4+ T cells from PBMCs. Subset here: CD45RA+ positively selected. All receptors come from a young man in good health. Some clones in this sample may be carry-over from other donors' samples.

The rearrangement joins TRBV5-1 to TRBJ1-4, with D unresolved. Trimming left V 0 bases short and J 0 bases short, with 12 bases between. Germline assignment: CDR1 SGHRS and CDR2 YFSETQ. This CDR3 is built from 17 residues. The CDR3 DNA follows: TGCGCCAGCAGCTTGGGTCCATTAGAGACAACTAATGAAAAACTGTTTTTT. As protein: CASSLGPLETTNEKLFF.

This chain joins TRBV11-2 and TRBJ2-5; D is perhaps TRBD1 or TRBD2 (5 bases each). The CDR3 is 15 amino acids. The ends were cut back, 1 base at V and 1 base at J, with 10 bases in the middle. Looked up from germline, CDR1 is SGHAT and CDR2 is FQNNGV. CDR3 in amino acids: CASSLAGAIQETQYF. The CDR3 DNA reads TGTGCCAGCAGCTTAGCCGGGGCTATCCAAGAGACCCAGTACTTC.

The chain joins TRBV6-5 to TRBJ1-5; 11 positions agree with TRBD1. The V gene's germline CDR1 is MNHEY and CDR2 SVGAGI. The CDR3 is 15 residues long. Trimming removed 6 bases from V and 8 bases from J; junction bases left unmatched: 9. The CDR3 nucleotides read TGTGCCAGCAGCCGGACAGGGGGCCGATCGGAGCCCCAGCATTTT. Translating it yields CASSRTGGRSEPQHF.

On this clone: This sample also contains other DNA sequences that code for the same CDR3. The chain has TRBV6-5 and TRBJ1-3, with a possible D match to TRBD1 (6 bases). CDR1 is MNHEY and CDR2 is SVGAGI in the germline V gene. The CDR3 has 15 residues. The V end lost 3 bases, the J end lost 0 bases, and 9 bases lay between the germline ends. CDR3 in DNA: TGTGCCAGCAGTTATGCGACAGGCTCTGGAAACACCATATATTTT. This translates into CASSYATGSGNTIYF.

This clone was counted once. The sample contains more than one DNA sequence encoding this CDR3. The rearrangement uses TRBV28 and TRBJ2-7; 7 bases line up with TRBD1. CDR1 and CDR2 (germline): MDHEN, SYDVKM. The J segment lost 1 base and the V segment lost 6 bases, leaving 6 bases of the junction unmatched. The CDR3 contains 14 residues. The CDR3 here is CASRSSGGSYEQYF. The CDR3 bases are TGTGCCAGCAGGTCGTCAGGGGGATCCTACGAGCAGTACTTC.

The CDR3 DNA reads as TGCGCCAGCAGCCCTCACAGGGGGAACACCGGGGAGCTGTTTTTT. This sequence encodes CASSPHRGNTGELFF. The V call is TRBV5-1, the J call TRBJ2-2; 7 bases are shared with TRBD1. Germline V lookup: CDR1 SGHRS, CDR2 YFSETQ. V trimming: 4 bases; J trimming: 1 base; junction bases outside the gene matches: 4. This CDR3 has 15 amino acids.

The J gene is TRBJ1-2, the V gene TRBV19; 7 bases align to TRBD1. Trimming at V came to 10 bases and at J to 0 bases, leaving 5 bases not matched to a gene. This CDR3 has 13 amino acids. CDR1 LNHDA and CDR2 SQIVND come from the germline V gene (reference sequence). The CDR3 DNA sequence: TGTGCCACCCAGACAGGGACTAACTATGGCTACACCTTC. Amino acids: CATQTGTNYGYTF.

On this clone: This CDR3 is also generated by other DNA sequences in the sample. The chain combines TRBV5-1 with TRBJ1-1; D may be TRBD1 (6 bases). V gave up 1 base and J gave up 2 bases, with 9 bases separating them. The CDR3 runs 14 residues. Germline V gene lookup returns CDR1 SGHRS and CDR2 YFSETQ. CDR3 protein: CASSLSRGNTEAFF. CDR3 sequence (DNA): TGCGCCAGCAGCTTGAGCAGGGGAAACACTGAAGCTTTCTTT.

This clone has just one count. The J gene is TRBJ2-2, the V gene TRBV11-1, with TRBD2 matching over 12 bases. The germline gives CDR1 SGHAT, CDR2 FQDESV (reference sequence). V lost 4 bases and J lost 2; bases outside the gene matches: 8. There are 18 residues in the CDR3. Here the CDR3 DNA reads TGTGCCAGCAGCTCGAGGACTAGCGGGATAGGTAACACCGGGGAGCTGTTTTTT. The encoded protein is CASSSRTSGIGNTGELFF. Together with reference TRBV11-1 and TRBJ2-2, the CDR3 gives the full variable domain: EAEVAQSPRYKITEKSQAVAFWCDPISGHATLYWYRQILGQGPELLVQFQDESVVDDSQLPKDRFSAERLKGVDSTLKIQPAELGDSAMYLCASSSRTSGIGNTGELFFGEGSRLTVL.

This chain links TRBV7-9 with TRBJ2-2, with TRBD1 matching 9 bases. Germline V gene sequence: CDR1 SEHNR, CDR2 FQNEAQ (reference sequence). V trimming: 5 bases; J trimming: 1 base; junction bases outside the gene matches: 11. CDR3 length: 18 residues. The CDR3 sequence is CASSRLLPGQGNTGELFF. In DNA form, the CDR3 reads TGTGCCAGCAGCAGATTACTACCGGGACAGGGGAACACCGGGGAGCTGTTTTTT.

The chain carries TRBV5-1 and TRBJ2-7; 10 positions agree with TRBD2. Trimming took 6 bases from V and 5 from J; bases not matched to a gene: 11. The germline V gene has CDR1 SGHRS and CDR2 YFSETQ. This CDR3 comprises 15 residues. This chain's CDR3 is CASTISQREGDEQYF. The DNA of the CDR3 is TGCGCCAGCACAATCTCTCAGCGGGAGGGCGACGAGCAGTACTTC.

The J gene is TRBJ2-3, the V gene TRBV9; 12 bases are shared with TRBD2. The CDR3 covers 16 residues. Germline values: CDR1 SGDLS, CDR2 YYNGEE. V dropped 0 bases and J dropped 9; count of bases not matched to a gene: 8. CDR3 amino acids: CASSVGLAGVARTQYF. CDR3 nucleotide sequence: TGTGCCAGCAGCGTAGGACTAGCGGGAGTTGCGCGGACGCAGTATTTT.

The genes are TRBV20-1 and TRBJ2-7, with D hard to call. Trimming removed 7 bases from V and 2 bases from J, with 9 bases in between. The CDR3 is 11 amino acids. The germline V gene encodes CDR1 DFQATT and CDR2 SNEGSKA (reference sequence). The CDR3: CSVKLAYEQYF. In nucleotides, the CDR3 is TGCAGTGTAAAGTTGGCCTACGAGCAGTACTTC.